The subject of this entry is one T cell receptor beta chain. The sample comes from a study of blood T cell repertoires in COVID-19. Clones were read by immunoSEQ multiplex PCR, and TCRdb kept only the in-frame ones, dropping some. The data hold 100,000 or so clones, with around 93% observed a single time. The CDR3 is made up of 15 amino acids. Germline CDR1 and CDR2: LNHDA and SQIVND (reference sequence). The ends were cut back, 10 bases at V and 2 bases at J, with 17 bases in the middle. This rearrangement joins TRBV19 to TRBJ2-2, with D tentatively TRBD2 (6 bases). The receptor was derived from a human donor with active COVID-19. The donor label of this sample is uncertain. The source material was peripheral blood. CDR3 bases: TGTGCCACCCACCCTCCGGGAGAAAACACCGGGGAGCTGTTTTTT. Protein: CATHPPGENTGELFF.